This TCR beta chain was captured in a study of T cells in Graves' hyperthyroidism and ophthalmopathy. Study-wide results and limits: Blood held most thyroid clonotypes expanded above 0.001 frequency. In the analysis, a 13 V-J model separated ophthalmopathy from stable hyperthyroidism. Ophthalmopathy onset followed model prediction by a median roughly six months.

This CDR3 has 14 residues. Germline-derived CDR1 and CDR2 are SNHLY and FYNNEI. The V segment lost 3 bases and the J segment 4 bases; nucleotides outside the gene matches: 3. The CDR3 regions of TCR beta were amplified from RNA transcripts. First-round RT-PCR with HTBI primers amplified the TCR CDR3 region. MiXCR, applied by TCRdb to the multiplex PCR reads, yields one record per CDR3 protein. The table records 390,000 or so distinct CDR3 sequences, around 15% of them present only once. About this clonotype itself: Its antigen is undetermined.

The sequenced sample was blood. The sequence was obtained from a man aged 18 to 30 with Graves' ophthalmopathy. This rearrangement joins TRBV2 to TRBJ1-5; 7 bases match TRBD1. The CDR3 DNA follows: TGTGCCAGCAGTGACACAGGGGAGAATCAGCCCCAGCATTTT. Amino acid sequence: CASSDTGENQPQHF.